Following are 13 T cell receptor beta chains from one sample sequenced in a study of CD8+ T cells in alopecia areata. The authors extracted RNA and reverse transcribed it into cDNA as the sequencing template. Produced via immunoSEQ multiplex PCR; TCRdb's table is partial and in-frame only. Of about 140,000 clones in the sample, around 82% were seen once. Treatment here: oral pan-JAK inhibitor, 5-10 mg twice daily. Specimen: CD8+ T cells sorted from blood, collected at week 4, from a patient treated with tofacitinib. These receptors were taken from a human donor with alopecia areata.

Here the CDR3 DNA reads TGTGCCAGCAGCCTTGCGAGCAATCCCGATACGCAGTATTTT. Residues: CASSLASNPDTQYF. The chain uses TRBV7-9 and TRBJ2-3; no reliable D call. This CDR3 contains 14 residues. From germline, CDR1 is SEHNR and CDR2 FQNEAQ (reference sequence). Trimming removed 5 bases at V and 6 bases at J, with 15 bases between.

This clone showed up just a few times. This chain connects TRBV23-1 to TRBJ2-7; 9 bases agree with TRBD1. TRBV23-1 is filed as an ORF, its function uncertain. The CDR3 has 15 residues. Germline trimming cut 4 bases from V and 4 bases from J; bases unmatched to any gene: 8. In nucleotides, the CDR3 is TGCGCCAGCAGTCGGGACCGGGACAGGGAGTACGAGCAGTACTTC. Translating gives CASSRDRDREYEQYF.

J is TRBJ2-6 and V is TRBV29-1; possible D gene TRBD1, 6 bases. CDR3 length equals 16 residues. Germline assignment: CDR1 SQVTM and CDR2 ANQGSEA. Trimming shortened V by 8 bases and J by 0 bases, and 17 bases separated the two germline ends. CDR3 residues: CSILVGGASGANVLTF. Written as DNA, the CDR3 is TGCAGCATTCTCGTAGGGGGAGCCTCTGGGGCCAACGTCCTGACTTTC.

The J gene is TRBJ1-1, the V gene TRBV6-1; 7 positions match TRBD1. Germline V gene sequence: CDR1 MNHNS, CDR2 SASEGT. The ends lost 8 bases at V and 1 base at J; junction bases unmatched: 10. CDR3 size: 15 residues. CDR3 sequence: CASYVRGQRNTEAFF. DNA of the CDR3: TGTGCCAGCTATGTGCGGGGACAGAGGAACACTGAAGCTTTCTTT.

CDR3 sequence (DNA): TGTGCCAGCAGCAGTGTAGAGGGGCCGACAGGATTCTATAATTCACCCCTCCACTTT. Protein product: CASSSVEGPTGFYNSPLHF. The V gene is TRBV9, the J gene TRBJ1-6, with D perhaps TRBD1 (6 bases). There are 19 residues in the CDR3. V was shortened by 4 bases and J by 3 bases, with 23 bases between the two germline ends. The germline CDR1 and CDR2 sequences are SGDLS and YYNGEE.

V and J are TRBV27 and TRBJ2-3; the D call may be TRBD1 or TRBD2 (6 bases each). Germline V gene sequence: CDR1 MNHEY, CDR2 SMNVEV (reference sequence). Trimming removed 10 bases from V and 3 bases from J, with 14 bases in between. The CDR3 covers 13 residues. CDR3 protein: CATVGGQTDTQYF. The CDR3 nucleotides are TGTGCCACCGTGGGGGGCCAAACAGATACGCAGTATTTT.

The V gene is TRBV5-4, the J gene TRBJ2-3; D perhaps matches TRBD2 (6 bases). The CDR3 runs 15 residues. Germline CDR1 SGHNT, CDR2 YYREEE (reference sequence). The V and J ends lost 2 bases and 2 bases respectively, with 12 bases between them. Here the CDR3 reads CASSFAGSFTDTQYF. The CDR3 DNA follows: TGTGCCAGCAGCTTTGCGGGGTCTTTCACAGATACGCAGTATTTT.

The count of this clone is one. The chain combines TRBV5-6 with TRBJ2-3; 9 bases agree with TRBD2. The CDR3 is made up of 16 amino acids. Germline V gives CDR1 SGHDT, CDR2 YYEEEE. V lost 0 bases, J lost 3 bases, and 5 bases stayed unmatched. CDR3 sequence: CASSLGGGAVTDTQYF. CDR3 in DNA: TGTGCCAGCAGCTTGGGCGGGGGGGCCGTTACAGATACGCAGTATTTT.

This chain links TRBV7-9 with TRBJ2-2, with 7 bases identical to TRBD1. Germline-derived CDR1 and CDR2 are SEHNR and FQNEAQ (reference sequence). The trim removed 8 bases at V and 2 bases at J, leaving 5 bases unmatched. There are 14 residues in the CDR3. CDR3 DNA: TGTGCCAGCGGGATAGGGGGCAACACCGGGGAGCTGTTTTTT. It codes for CASGIGGNTGELFF.

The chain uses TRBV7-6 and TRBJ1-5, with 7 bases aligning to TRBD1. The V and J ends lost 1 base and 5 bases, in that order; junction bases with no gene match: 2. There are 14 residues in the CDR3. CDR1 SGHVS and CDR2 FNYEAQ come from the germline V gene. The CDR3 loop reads CASSLGQGDQPQHF. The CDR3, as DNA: TGTGCCAGCAGCTTAGGCCAGGGGGATCAGCCCCAGCATTTT.

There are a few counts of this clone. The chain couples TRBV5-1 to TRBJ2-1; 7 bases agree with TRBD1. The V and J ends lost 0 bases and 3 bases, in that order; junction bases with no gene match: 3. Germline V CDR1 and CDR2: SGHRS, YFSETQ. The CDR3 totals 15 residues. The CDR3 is CASSLAGTDYNEQFF. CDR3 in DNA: TGCGCCAGCAGCTTGGCTGGGACAGACTACAATGAGCAGTTCTTC.

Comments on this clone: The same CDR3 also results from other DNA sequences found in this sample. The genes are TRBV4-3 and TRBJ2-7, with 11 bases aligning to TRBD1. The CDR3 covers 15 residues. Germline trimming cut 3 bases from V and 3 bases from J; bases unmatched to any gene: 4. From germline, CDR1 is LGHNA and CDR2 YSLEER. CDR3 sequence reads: CASSHSGTGGYEQYF. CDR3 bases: TGCGCCAGCAGCCATTCCGGGACAGGGGGCTACGAGCAGTACTTC.

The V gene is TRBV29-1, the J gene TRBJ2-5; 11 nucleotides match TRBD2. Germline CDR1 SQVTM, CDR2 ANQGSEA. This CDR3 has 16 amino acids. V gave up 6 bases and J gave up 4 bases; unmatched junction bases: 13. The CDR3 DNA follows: TGCAGCGTCGCTAAGAATAGCGGGGGGGCTGGAGAGACCCAGTACTTC. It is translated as CSVAKNSGGAGETQYF.